Listed below are T cell receptor beta chains from one sample, sequenced in a study of early T cells in non-severe SARS-CoV-2 infection. A single record per CDR3 protein comes from TCRdb applying MiXCR to the 5' RACE reads. The table includes tens of thousands of distinct CDR3 sequences, about 12% detected once. Specimen: whole blood. The receptors originated from an adult who was a healthcare worker with PCR-confirmed SARS-CoV-2 infection or an uninfected control (not recorded which). CDR3s include the opening cysteine and the closing phenylalanine or tryptophan. A D gene is named only where the DNA matches it firmly. Where a row states a size, it is once, few, many or the class of an expanded clone; other rows omit it.

clone size: .
D gene: .
V gene: TRBV21-1
J gene: TRBJ1-1
CDR3 DNA: TGTGCCAGCAGCAACCACTGGGATTTTAACACTGAAGCTTTCTTT
CDR3 protein: CASSNHWDFNTEAFF

clone size: .
D gene: .
V gene: TRBV3-1
J gene: TRBJ2-1
CDR3 DNA: TGTGCCAGCAGCCAAGATTTGGGAGGCAATGAGCAGTTCTTC
CDR3 protein: CASSQDLGGNEQFF

clone size: .
D gene: .
V gene: TRBV18
J gene: TRBJ2-4
CDR3 DNA: TGTGCCAGCTCACCAGCAGTGGGAGCCAAAAACATTCAGTACTTC
CDR3 protein: CASSPAVGAKNIQYF

clone size: .
D gene: .
V gene: TRBV5-1
J gene: TRBJ2-1
CDR3 DNA: TGCGCCAGCAGCTTGCGGCAGGGGGGGATCGGTGAGCAGTTCTTC
CDR3 protein: CASSLRQGGIGEQFF

clone size: many
D gene: .
V gene: TRBV10-3
J gene: TRBJ2-7
CDR3 DNA: TGTGCCATCAGTGACCACAAAGACCGGAGGGAGCAGTACTTC
CDR3 protein: CAISDHKDRREQYF

clone size: few
D gene: .
V gene: TRBV3-1
J gene: TRBJ2-5
CDR3 DNA: TGTGCCAGCAGCCAAGTACGGTCGGCGGGGGAGACCCAGTACTTC
CDR3 protein: CASSQVRSAGETQYF

clone size: many
D gene: .
V gene: TRBV4-3
J gene: TRBJ1-2
CDR3 DNA: TGCGCCAGCAGCCAAGATCGGGGGGCGCAGAGCGGCTACACCTTC
CDR3 protein: CASSQDRGAQSGYTF

clone size: many
D gene: .
V gene: TRBV18
J gene: TRBJ2-1
CDR3 DNA: TGTGCCAGCTCACCGGTAGGGTATGAGCAGTTCTTC
CDR3 protein: CASSPVGYEQFF

clone size: few
D gene: .
V gene: TRBV2
J gene: TRBJ1-5
CDR3 DNA: TGTGCCAGCAGTGAAGTGGCGGGACATCAGCCCCAGCATTTT
CDR3 protein: CASSEVAGHQPQHF

clone size: many
D gene: .
V gene: TRBV7-2
J gene: TRBJ1-5
CDR3 DNA: TGTGCCAGCAGCTTAGAGCGGGCGGGACAGCCCCAGCATTTT
CDR3 protein: CASSLERAGQPQHF

clone size: few
D gene: TRBD2
V gene: TRBV7-9
J gene: TRBJ2-1
CDR3 DNA: TGTGCCAGCAGCTTGAAGCGGGAGGTACGCAATGAGCAGTTCTTC
CDR3 protein: CASSLKREVRNEQFF

clone size: few
D gene: .
V gene: TRBV7-2
J gene: TRBJ2-1
CDR3 DNA: TGTGCCAGCAGCTTTAACAGGGACAATGAGCAGTTCTTC
CDR3 protein: CASSFNRDNEQFF

clone size: .
D gene: .
V gene: TRBV11-2
J gene: TRBJ2-1
CDR3 DNA: TGTGCCAGCAGCTTAGTTCGGGGGGCGCGCTACAATGAGCAGTTCTTC
CDR3 protein: CASSLVRGARYNEQFF

clone size: .
D gene: .
V gene: TRBV7-8
J gene: TRBJ2-5
CDR3 DNA: TGTGCCAGCAGCTTAGTCCGGAGCAGCCAAGAGACCCAGTACTTC
CDR3 protein: CASSLVRSSQETQYF

clone size: many
D gene: TRBD2
V gene: TRBV20-1
J gene: TRBJ2-1
CDR3 DNA: TGCAGTGCTAGAGATGACGGCGGGAGTCGCAATGAGCAGTTCTTC
CDR3 protein: CSARDDGGSRNEQFF